The 24 T cell receptor beta chains presented below share a single source sample, sequenced in a study of human T cells and chemical hapten exposure (dated by TCRdb to the early 2020s). The library was built by means of RACE. Data came from a NextSeq 500. Using fastp trimming at Q25 and MiXCR clonotype assembly, TCRdb reanalyzed the public sequencing data and kept in-frame beta chains. Every entry covers one CDR3 protein and lists the most common genes and DNA from its rows. Counted in this sample were some 49,000 distinct CDR3 sequences; 9.6% of them appeared once. Jointly, the top ten make up roughly 10% of the sample. The sample's time point label, in plain terms: pre-sensitization, week 0. Reading the label with the study, this specimen's treatment or condition is: therapeutic diphenylcyclopropenone sensitization with weekly scalp DPC. Total RNA was extracted from unfractionated whole blood that had been collected in Tempus Blood RNA tubes.

The source was whole blood, collected in connection with sensitization to the hapten diphenylcyclopropenone (DPC). The receptors were sampled from a woman in her thirties with alopecia areata. Some clones in this sample may be carry-over from other donors' samples.

V and J are TRBV5-6 and TRBJ1-5; 7 bases map to TRBD1. Germline V gene sequence: CDR1 SGHDT, CDR2 YYEEEE. The CDR3 extends over 16 amino acids. The V gene end was trimmed by 1 base and the J gene end by 1 base; junction bases not matched to a gene: 5. In DNA form, the CDR3 reads TGTGCCAGCAGCTTGATAGGGGGCGGAAGCAATCAGCCCCAGCATTTT. Its translation: CASSLIGGGSNQPQHF.

The chain combines TRBV7-9 with TRBJ2-2, with 7 bases fitting TRBD1. Per the germline V gene, CDR1 is SEHNR and CDR2 is FQNEAQ (reference sequence). The CDR3 sequence is 15 residues long. Trimming removed 1 base from V and 6 bases from J; junction bases left unmatched: 5. The CDR3 DNA reads as TGTGCCAGCAGCTTAGGACAGGGTGTCTCCGGGGAGCTGTTTTTT. Its protein product is CASSLGQGVSGELFF.

This chain connects TRBV5-1 to TRBJ2-6; 12 nucleotides agree with TRBD1. This CDR3 is built from 19 residues. V lost 4 bases and J lost 6; bases outside the gene matches: 14. Per germline, CDR1 SGHRS and CDR2 YFSETQ. The CDR3 reads CASSPEAPGQGAEANVLTF. CDR3 in DNA: TGCGCCAGCAGCCCCGAAGCACCGGGACAGGGGGCTGAGGCCAACGTCCTGACTTTC. Drawing the rest from reference TRBV5-1 and TRBJ2-6, the complete variable domain is KAGVTQTPRYLIKTRGQQVTLSCSPISGHRSVSWYQQTPGQGLQFLFEYFSETQRNKGNFPGRFSGRQFSNSRSEMNVSTLELGDSALYLCASSPEAPGQGAEANVLTFGAGSRLTVL.

This chain joins TRBV7-2 and TRBJ2-3; no reliable D call. The germline CDR1 and CDR2 sequences are SGHTA and FQGNSA. V gave up 3 bases and J gave up 3 bases, with 10 bases separating them. The CDR3 runs to 14 residues. This CDR3 reads CASSFRTTTDTQYF. As DNA, the CDR3 is TGTGCCAGCAGCTTTCGTACGACGACAGATACGCAGTATTTT.

The chain recombines TRBV25-1 with TRBJ2-3; TRBD2 matches 15 bases. CDR1 is MGHDK, CDR2 SYGVNS, per germline. The trim removed 5 bases at V and 2 bases at J, leaving 11 bases unmatched. CDR3 length equals 19 residues. CDR3 DNA sequence: TGTGCCAGCAGTCCAACCGGGACTAGCGGGGGGTCTTACACAGATACGCAGTATTTT. It translates to CASSPTGTSGGSYTDTQYF. The variable domain in full, completed from reference TRBV25-1 and TRBJ2-3, reads EADIYQTPRYLVIGTGKKITLECSQTMGHDKMYWYQQDPGMELHLIHYSYGVNSTEKGDLSSESTVSRIRTEHFPLTLESARPSHTSQYLCASSPTGTSGGSYTDTQYFGPGTRLTVL.

CDR3 sequence: CASSFGTSGGRPTNEQFF. DNA of the CDR3: TGCGCCAGCAGCTTCGGGACTAGCGGGGGCCGGCCCACCAATGAGCAGTTCTTC. The chain joins TRBV5-1 to TRBJ2-1; 14 nucleotides match TRBD2. V gave up 2 bases and J gave up 6 bases; unmatched junction bases: 10. This CDR3 has 18 amino acids. CDR1 and CDR2 (germline): SGHRS, YFSETQ.

This clonotype was seen a few times. V and J are TRBV7-2 and TRBJ2-7; no clear D. V lost 1 base and J 4 bases, leaving 11 bases between the germline ends. CDR3 length: 14 residues. Germline assignment: CDR1 SGHTA and CDR2 FQGNSA. The CDR3 spells CASSLGSPRYEQYF. The CDR3 nucleotides read TGTGCCAGCAGCTTAGGTAGCCCCCGTTACGAGCAGTACTTC.

This clonotype appeared many times. The chain carries TRBV21-1 and TRBJ2-7. TRBV21-1 is labeled a pseudogene. The CDR3 sequence is 15 residues long. The CDR3 sequence is CASSKGPGSSYEQYF. CDR3 bases: TGTGCCAGCAGCAAAGGTCCAGGGAGCTCCTACGAGCAGTACTTC.

The sample holds many counts of this clonotype. This chain's CDR3 is CASSLGPGGYEQYF. The DNA for the CDR3 is TGTGCCAGCAGTCTAGGGCCGGGCGGTTACGAGCAGTACTTC. J is TRBJ2-7 and V is TRBV6-5; D unclear. The CDR3 length is 14 residues. Trimming left V 5 bases short and J 4 bases short, with 15 bases between. Germline V gives CDR1 MNHEY, CDR2 SVGAGI.

This clonotype came up many times. The chain is built from TRBV6-5 and TRBJ1-3; D remains unclear. CDR3 size: 12 residues. Germline values: CDR1 MNHEY, CDR2 SVGAGI. The V and J ends lost 8 bases and 2 bases respectively, with 7 bases between them. CDR3 amino acids: CASGPAGNTIYF. CDR3 DNA: TGTGCCAGCGGCCCCGCTGGAAACACCATATATTTT.

This clonotype was counted ten times or more. The chain has TRBV4-1 and TRBJ1-4; D gene unclear. The CDR3 length is 15 residues. V was cut by 4 bases and J by 2 bases, with 11 bases left in between. The germline gives CDR1 MGHRA, CDR2 YSYEKL. CDR3 in DNA: TGCGCCAGCAGCCTCCGACAAAGGACTAATGAAAAACTGTTTTTT. Its translation: CASSLRQRTNEKLFF.

This clonotype was found many times. The chain carries TRBV28 and TRBJ1-2; no firm D call. CDR1 and CDR2 (germline): MDHEN, SYDVKM. CDR3 length equals 15 residues. The V gene lost 7 bases and the J gene lost 4 bases, with 19 bases spanning the gap. CDR3 DNA: TGTGCCAGCACCACCGTCGGGCAACCAGCCTATGGCTACACCTTC. The encoded protein is CASTTVGQPAYGYTF.

The chain combines TRBV30 with TRBJ2-6; TRBD1 is a possible D gene (6 bases). The CDR3 has 17 residues. V was pared by 2 bases and J by 0 bases, with 14 bases between. Germline loops: CDR1 GTSNPN, CDR2 SVGIG (reference sequence). In DNA form, the CDR3 reads TGTGCCTGGAGTCCAACCAGGGGAAGCTCTGGGGCCAACGTCCTGACTTTC. This gives the protein CAWSPTRGSSGANVLTF.

The table lists this clonotype with a few counts. The chain employs TRBV12-3 or TRBV12-4 and TRBJ2-2; 12 nucleotides line up with TRBD2. V was pared by 7 bases and J by 4 bases, with 16 bases of the junction left unmatched. CDR3 length: 19 residues. CDR3 in amino acids: CASKAPTSGGFRGTGELFF. The CDR3 nucleotides are TGTGCCAGCAAGGCCCCCACTAGCGGGGGGTTTCGGGGCACCGGGGAGCTGTTTTTT.

The genes are TRBV28 and TRBJ2-2; D may be TRBD1 or TRBD2 (5 bases each). This CDR3 is built from 16 residues. The germline gives CDR1 MDHEN, CDR2 SYDVKM. V lost 7 bases and J 3 bases, leaving 18 bases between the germline ends. The DNA for the CDR3 is TGTGCCAGCACTACCCGGCGGCAGGGAGACACCGGGGAGCTGTTTTTT. Translation gives CASTTRRQGDTGELFF.

The rearrangement uses TRBV5-4 and TRBJ2-2; 13 nucleotides line up with TRBD2. CDR1 and CDR2 from the germline V gene are SGHNT and YYREEE (reference sequence). V dropped 0 bases and J dropped 7; count of bases not matched to a gene: 9. CDR3 size: 18 residues. The CDR3, as DNA: TGTGCCAGCAGCTTGGGACTAGCGGGGGGCCGACGTAGCGGGGAGCTGTTTTTT. This sequence encodes CASSLGLAGGRRSGELFF.

As regards this clonotype: A much more abundant neighbour one base away suggests this may be a read error. CDR3 DNA: TGCAGTGCTCCTGATCAGGGGGGAGGGGACACTGAAGCTTTCTTT. Translated: CSAPDQGGGDTEAFF. The V and J genes are TRBV20-1 and TRBJ1-1; 7 bases are a match to TRBD1. This CDR3 contains 15 residues. Trimming cost V 5 bases and J 3 bases; bases outside gene matches: 12. Germline V gene sequence: CDR1 DFQATT, CDR2 SNEGSKA (reference sequence).

This clonotype came up a few times. The gene calls are TRBV3-1 and TRBJ2-5; the match to TRBD2 covers 7 bases. CDR1 is LGHDT, CDR2 YNNKEL, per germline (reference sequence). The CDR3 consists of 16 residues. V gave up 0 bases and J gave up 1 base; unmatched junction bases: 5. CDR3 sequence (DNA): TGTGCCAGCAGCCAAGAAGCGGCGGGAGCCCAAGAGACCCAGTACTTC. Translating gives CASSQEAAGAQETQYF.

The V gene is TRBV5-1, the J gene TRBJ2-2, with no clear D. The germline V gene encodes CDR1 SGHRS and CDR2 YFSETQ. This CDR3 contains 13 residues. V was shortened by 0 bases and J by 8 bases, with 8 bases between the two germline ends. The CDR3 coding sequence is TGCGCCAGCAGCTTGGACGGGCTGGGGGAGCTGTTTTTT. Amino acid sequence: CASSLDGLGELFF.

The J gene is TRBJ1-4, the V gene TRBV27, with D uncertain. V lost 3 bases and J 3 bases, leaving 5 bases between the germline ends. The CDR3 is 13 residues long. The germline CDR1 and CDR2 sequences are MNHEY and SMNVEV (reference sequence). In nucleotides, the CDR3 is TGTGCCAGCAGTTTTTCTTCTAATGAAAAACTGTTTTTT. It encodes CASSFSSNEKLFF.

This clonotype has more than one count but fewer than ten. The genes are TRBV5-4 and TRBJ2-5; TRBD1 matches at 9 bases. Trimming removed 4 bases from V and 2 bases from J; junction bases left unmatched: 0. The CDR3 has 13 residues. Germline V gene sequence: CDR1 SGHNT, CDR2 YYREEE (reference sequence). CDR3 bases: TGTGCCAGCAGCGGGACAGGGCAAGAGACCCAGTACTTC. As protein: CASSGTGQETQYF.

The rearrangement joins TRBV6-5 to TRBJ1-4; D gene unclear. V was cut by 4 bases and J by 11 bases, with 11 bases left in between. This CDR3 has 12 residues. Germline CDR1 and CDR2: MNHEY and SVGAGI. The CDR3 loop reads CASSSWVGKLFF. The DNA of the CDR3 is TGTGCCAGCAGTTCCTGGGTAGGGAAACTGTTTTTT.

This clonotype was seen a few times. V and J are TRBV30 and TRBJ2-1, with D maybe TRBD2 (6 bases). Trimming cost V 4 bases and J 2 bases, with 9 bases left between them. There are 13 residues in the CDR3. Germline-derived CDR1 and CDR2 are GTSNPN and SVGIG (reference sequence). The CDR3 nucleotides read TGTGCCTGGACAGCGGGCCCCTACAATGAGCAGTTCTTC. It is translated as CAWTAGPYNEQFF.

As DNA, the CDR3 is TGTGCCACCGGGCCTGAGTCGAACACCGGGGAGCTGTTTTTT. This encodes CATGPESNTGELFF. The V call is TRBV24-1, the J call TRBJ2-2; no reliable D call. CDR3 size: 14 residues. Germline-derived CDR1 and CDR2 are KGHDR and SFDVKD. V was shortened by 9 bases and J by 0 bases, with 10 bases between the two germline ends.